This T cell receptor (beta chain) is drawn from a study of T cells in Graves' hyperthyroidism and ophthalmopathy. For the study at large: Before treatment of any kind, peripheral blood was taken at initial diagnosis. Study results and caveats: Ophthalmopathy stood apart from stable hyperthyroidism in a 13 V-J model. Most thyroid clonotypes expanded above 0.001 appeared in blood too.

V lost 2 bases to trimming and J lost 6 bases; unmatched junction nucleotides: 2. This CDR3 has 14 amino acids. From germline, CDR1 is SQVTM and CDR2 ANQGSEA. Only a few counts were recorded for this clonotype. The antigen remains undetermined. Amplified TCR beta CDR3 regions came from RNA transcripts. With the HTBI primer set, the TCR CDR3 went through a first round of RT-PCR. TCRdb re-called the multiplex PCR reads through MiXCR, storing one row per CDR3 protein. The sample lists fewer than 800,000 distinct CDR3 sequences; about a sixth were seen once. This TCR came from a man between 18 and 35 years old with Graves' hyperthyroidism. V usage is TRBV29-1 and J usage is TRBJ2-2, with TRBD1 matching over 11 bases. The specimen was blood. Written as DNA, the CDR3 is TGCAGCGTTGAACGGGACAGGGGGGCCGGGGAGCTGTTTTTT. It yields the protein CSVERDRGAGELFF.